This record concerns one TCR beta chain sequence. The data derive from a study of blood T cell repertoires in COVID-19. Study summary: The origin of the acute and convalescent COVID-19 samples was the United States, Italy and Spain.

V lost 1 base, J lost 5 bases, and 9 bases lay in between. The CDR3 is 13 amino acids. Germline V gives CDR1 SGHKS, CDR2 YYEKEE (reference sequence). Per the study methods: Amplifying reference gene primers gave estimates of nucleated cell counts. Measured with immunoSEQ multiplex PCR; TCRdb has only the in-frame clones, and not every one. V and J calls and clone size come straight from that table; D and trimming were deduced from the DNA. This sample has 150,000 or so clones, with roughly 90% found just once. All enrollees were about 18 to 89 years old and from about two dozen US areas. A COVID-19 case had been met by exposed participants during the 2 weeks before study entry.

This chain uses TRBV5-5 with TRBJ1-1, with a weak D call TRBD1 (5 bases). The receptor was isolated from a woman in her forties who had been exposed to COVID-19. The sequenced material came from PBMCs or T cells enriched from blood (not recorded which). CDR3 in amino acids: CASSLPGLTEAFF. The CDR3 bases are TGTGCCAGCAGCTTGCCAGGGCTTACTGAAGCTTTCTTT.